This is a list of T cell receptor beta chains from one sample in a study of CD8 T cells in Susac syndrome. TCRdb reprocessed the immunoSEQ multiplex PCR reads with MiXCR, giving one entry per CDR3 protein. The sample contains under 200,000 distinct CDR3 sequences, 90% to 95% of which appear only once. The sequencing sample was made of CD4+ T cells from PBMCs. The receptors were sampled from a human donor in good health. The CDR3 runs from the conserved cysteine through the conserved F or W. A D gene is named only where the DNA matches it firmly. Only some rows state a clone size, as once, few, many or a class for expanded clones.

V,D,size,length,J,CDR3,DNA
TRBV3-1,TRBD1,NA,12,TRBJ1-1,CASSQRTGRSFF,TGTGCCAGCAGCCAACGGACAGGGCGGTCTTTCTTT
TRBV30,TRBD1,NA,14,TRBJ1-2,CAWRQGVSNYGYTF,TGTGCCTGGCGTCAGGGGGTTTCGAACTATGGCTACACCTTC
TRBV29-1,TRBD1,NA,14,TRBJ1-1,CSVQLQGARTEAFF,TGCAGCGTGCAATTACAGGGGGCGCGAACTGAAGCTTTCTTT
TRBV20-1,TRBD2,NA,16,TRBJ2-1,CSAYRGSGGSYNEQFF,TGCAGTGCTTACCGAGGTAGCGGGGGCTCCTACAATGAGCAGTTCTTC
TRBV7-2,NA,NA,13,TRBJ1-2,CASSLAKTAGYTF,TGTGCCAGCAGCTTAGCGAAGACGGCTGGCTACACCTTC
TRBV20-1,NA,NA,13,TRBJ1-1,CSVNPGAGTEAFF,TGCAGTGTCAACCCCGGGGCAGGCACTGAAGCTTTCTTT
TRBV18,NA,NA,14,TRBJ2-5,CASSPQRDPETQYF,TGTGCCAGCTCACCACAAAGGGATCCAGAGACCCAGTACTTC
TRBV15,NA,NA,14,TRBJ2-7,CATSRERESYEQYF,TGTGCCACCAGCAGAGAGCGGGAATCCTACGAGCAGTACTTC
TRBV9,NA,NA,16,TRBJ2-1,CASSTGDRNYDNEQFF,TGTGCCAGCAGCACGGGAGACCGAAACTACGACAATGAGCAGTTCTTC
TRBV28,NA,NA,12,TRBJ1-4,CASSSPTEKLFF,TGTGCCAGCAGTTCTCCAACGGAAAAACTGTTTTTT
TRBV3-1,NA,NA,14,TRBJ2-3,CASSQGTSTDTQYF,TGTGCCAGCAGCCAAGGGACGAGCACAGATACGCAGTATTTT
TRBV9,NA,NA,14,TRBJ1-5,CASSVDGAGQPQHF,TGTGCCAGCAGCGTTGACGGGGCGGGTCAGCCCCAGCATTTT
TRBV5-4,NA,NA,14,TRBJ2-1,CASSLRGSDNEQFF,TGTGCCAGCAGCTTAAGAGGATCCGACAATGAGCAGTTCTTC
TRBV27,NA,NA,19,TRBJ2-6,CASSLSIATAYSGANVLTF,TGTGCCAGCAGTTTATCGATCGCGACAGCGTACTCTGGGGCCAACGTCCTGACTTTC
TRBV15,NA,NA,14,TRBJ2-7,CATSRQGSTYEQYF,TGTGCCACCAGCAGACAGGGTAGCACCTACGAGCAGTACTTC
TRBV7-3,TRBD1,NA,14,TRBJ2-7,CASSLTGQGDEQYF,TGTGCCAGCAGCTTAACCGGACAGGGAGACGAGCAGTACTTC
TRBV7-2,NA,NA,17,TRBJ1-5,CASGGGLRSGGNQPQHF,TGTGCCAGCGGAGGGGGTCTGCGGTCAGGCGGCAATCAGCCCCAGCATTTT
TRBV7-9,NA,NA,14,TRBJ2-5,CASSFSAGPETQYF,TGTGCCAGCAGCTTCTCGGCAGGGCCAGAGACCCAGTACTTC
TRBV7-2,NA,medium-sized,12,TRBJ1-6,CASSLDLSPLHF,TGTGCCAGCAGCTTAGACCTTTCACCCCTCCACTTT
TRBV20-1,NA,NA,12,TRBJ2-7,CSARSASLEQYF,TGCAGTGCTAGAAGCGCCAGCCTCGAGCAGTACTTC
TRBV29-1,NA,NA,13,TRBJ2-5,CSVRDWLGETQYF,TGCAGCGTCCGAGACTGGTTAGGGGAGACCCAGTACTTC
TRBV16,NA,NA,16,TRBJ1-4,CASSQVVLPTNEKLFF,TGTGCCAGCAGCCAAGTGGTTCTCCCAACTAATGAAAAACTGTTTTTT
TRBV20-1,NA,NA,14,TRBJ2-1,CSAQQGITYNEQFF,TGCAGTGCTCAGCAGGGAATTACCTACAATGAGCAGTTCTTC
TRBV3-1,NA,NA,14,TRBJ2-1,CASSRLRDYNEQFF,TGTGCCAGCAGCCGCTTGAGGGACTACAATGAGCAGTTCTTC
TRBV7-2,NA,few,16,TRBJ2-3,CASSLAARGQGDTQYF,TGTGCCAGCAGCTTAGCGGCGCGGGGGCAGGGTGATACGCAGTATTTT
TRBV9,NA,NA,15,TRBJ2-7,CASSVGLSEPYEQYF,TGTGCCAGCAGCGTAGGGCTTAGCGAACCCTACGAGCAGTACTTC
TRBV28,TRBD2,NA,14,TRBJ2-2,CATLAGSNTGELFF,TGTGCCACCCTAGCGGGGTCTAACACCGGGGAGCTGTTTTTT
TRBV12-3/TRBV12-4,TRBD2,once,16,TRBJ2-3,CASRASKRGEADTQYF,TGTGCCAGCAGGGCCTCCAAGCGGGGGGAAGCAGATACGCAGTATTTT
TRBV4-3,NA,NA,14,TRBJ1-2,CASSQEGGNYGYTF,TGCGCCAGCAGCCAAGAGGGGGGGAACTATGGCTACACCTTC
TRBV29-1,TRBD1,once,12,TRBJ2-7,CSFGTGGYEQYF,TGCAGCTTCGGGACAGGGGGCTACGAGCAGTACTTC
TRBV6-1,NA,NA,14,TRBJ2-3,CASSTGFSTDTQYF,TGTGCCAGCAGTACAGGGTTTAGCACAGATACGCAGTATTTT
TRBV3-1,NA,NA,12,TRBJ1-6,CASSQGGSPLHF,TGTGCCAGCAGCCAGGGGGGATCACCCCTCCACTTT
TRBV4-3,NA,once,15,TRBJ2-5,CASSQDYHREETQYF,TGCGCCAGCAGCCAAGATTATCACAGGGAAGAGACCCAGTACTTC
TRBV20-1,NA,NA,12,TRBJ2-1,CSAYNGARGQFF,TGCAGTGCCTATAATGGGGCCAGGGGGCAGTTCTTC
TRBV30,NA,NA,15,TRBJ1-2,CAWSVMGASNYGYTF,TGTGCCTGGAGTGTCATGGGGGCCAGCAACTATGGCTACACCTTC
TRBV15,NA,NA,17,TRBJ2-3,CATSREFRGTSTDTQYF,TGTGCCACCAGCAGAGAATTTCGGGGGACTAGCACAGATACGCAGTATTTT
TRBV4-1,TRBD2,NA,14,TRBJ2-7,CASSPAGKSYEQYF,TGCGCCAGCAGCCCAGCGGGGAAATCCTACGAGCAGTACTTC
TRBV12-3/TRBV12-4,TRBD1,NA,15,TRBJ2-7,CASSLRGQGAGEQYF,TGTGCCAGCAGTCTCAGGGGACAGGGGGCCGGCGAGCAGTACTTC
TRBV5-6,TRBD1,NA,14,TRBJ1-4,CASSLGQGKEKLFF,TGTGCCAGCAGCTTGGGACAGGGAAAGGAAAAACTGTTTTTT
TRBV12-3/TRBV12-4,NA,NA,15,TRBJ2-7,CASSSDGTTAYEQYF,TGTGCCAGCAGCAGTGACGGGACAACCGCCTACGAGCAGTACTTC
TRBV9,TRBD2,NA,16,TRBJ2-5,CASSSRAGEPQETQYF,TGTGCCAGCAGCTCAAGGGCGGGGGAGCCCCAAGAGACCCAGTACTTC
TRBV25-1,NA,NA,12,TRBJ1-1,CASSDIPSGAFF,TGTGCCAGCAGTGATATCCCCTCCGGGGCTTTCTTT
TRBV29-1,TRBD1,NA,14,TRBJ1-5,CSAQTGRLDQPQHF,TGCAGCGCCCAGACAGGGAGGTTAGATCAGCCCCAGCATTTT
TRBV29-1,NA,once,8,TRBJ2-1,CSVESQFF,TGCAGCGTTGAGTCGCAGTTCTTC
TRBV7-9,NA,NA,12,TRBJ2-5,CASSFVEGTQYF,TGTGCCAGCAGCTTTGTGGAGGGGACCCAGTACTTC
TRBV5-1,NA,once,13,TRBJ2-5,CASSPGQKETQYF,TGCGCCAGCAGCCCCGGACAAAAAGAGACCCAGTACTTC
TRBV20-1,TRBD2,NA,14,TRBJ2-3,CSASSGGPRDTQYF,TGCAGTGCGTCTAGCGGGGGGCCAAGGGATACGCAGTATTTT
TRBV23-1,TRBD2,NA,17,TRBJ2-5,CASSQSLGLALQETQYF,TGCGCCAGCAGTCAATCTTTGGGACTAGCACTCCAAGAGACCCAGTACTTC
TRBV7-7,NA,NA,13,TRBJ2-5,CASSSGTTGTQYF,TGTGCTAGCAGCTCCGGGACCACAGGGACCCAGTACTTC
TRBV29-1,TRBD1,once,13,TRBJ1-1,CSAEQGMNTEAFF,TGCAGCGCCGAACAGGGGATGAACACTGAAGCTTTCTTT
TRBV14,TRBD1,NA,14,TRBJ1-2,CASSHVDRGYGYTF,TGTGCCAGCAGCCACGTGGACAGGGGCTATGGCTACACCTTC
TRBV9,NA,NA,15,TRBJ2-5,CASSVAPGDRETQYF,TGTGCCAGCAGCGTAGCCCCCGGGGATAGGGAGACCCAGTACTTC
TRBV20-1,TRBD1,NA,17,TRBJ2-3,CSASSVLDREPTDTQYF,TGCAGTGCTAGTAGTGTCTTGGACAGGGAACCCACAGATACGCAGTATTTT
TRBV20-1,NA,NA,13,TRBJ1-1,CSAREDVNTEAFF,TGCAGTGCTAGAGAAGACGTGAACACTGAAGCTTTCTTT